A single sample gave rise to the 14 T cell receptor beta chains below, sequenced in a study of glioma-infiltrating T cells after dendritic cell vaccination. Clones were sequenced by immunoSEQ multiplex PCR, and TCRdb holds only the in-frame ones, with some missing. The table lists 98,000 or so clones, around 80% of them singletons, with 5.4% in the top ten. Sample time point: after dendritic cell vaccination, including at tumor progression/relapse. The sequencing used blood, collected after dendritic cell vaccination. Source of these receptors: a human donor with glioblastoma.

The chain recombines TRBV19 with TRBJ2-1; D not certain. The ends were cut back, 4 bases at V and 4 bases at J, with 20 bases in the middle. The CDR3 loop spans 17 amino acids. In germline, CDR1 is LNHDA, CDR2 SQIVND (reference sequence). In DNA, the CDR3 is TGTGCCAGTAGTAACGGTGGTCGAGCGTCTTCATACAATGAGCAGTTCTTC. Protein sequence: CASSNGGRASSYNEQFF.

V is TRBV10-3 and J is TRBJ1-6; D is unclear. Germline assignment: CDR1 ENHRY and CDR2 SYGVKD. The CDR3 spans 14 residues. V dropped 3 bases and J dropped 8 bases, with 11 bases sitting between them. The CDR3 loop reads CAISDAPLYSPLHF. The CDR3 nucleotides are TGTGCCATCAGTGACGCGCCGTTGTATTCACCCCTCCACTTT.

This chain connects TRBV6-5 to TRBJ1-5; D call uncertain. Germline V gene lookup returns CDR1 MNHEY and CDR2 SVGAGI. CDR3 length: 14 amino acids. Trimming removed 4 bases at V and 3 bases at J, with 10 bases between. The CDR3 sequence is CASSWNSLNQPQHF. The CDR3 region has the DNA TGTGCCAGCAGTTGGAACAGTCTCAATCAGCCCCAGCATTTT.

This chain connects TRBV7-3 to TRBJ2-2, with D hard to call. Germline V gene lookup returns CDR1 SGHTA and CDR2 FQGTGA. V lost 2 bases and J 0 bases, leaving 4 bases between the germline ends. The CDR3 is 14 residues long. CDR3 coding DNA: TGTGCCAGCAGCTTAGCGGCGAACACCGGGGAGCTGTTTTTT. Translating gives CASSLAANTGELFF.

This clone occurred a few times. The chain employs TRBV9 and TRBJ1-6, with D maybe TRBD1 (5 bases). V was pared by 0 bases and J by 5 bases, with 9 bases between. The CDR3 runs 15 residues. Germline V gene lookup returns CDR1 SGDLS and CDR2 YYNGEE. CDR3 bases: TGTGCCAGCAGCGTAGATGGGGGGGATAATTCACCCCTCCACTTT. Encoded protein: CASSVDGGDNSPLHF.

This chain connects TRBV27 to TRBJ2-7; 10 positions agree with TRBD2. The germline V gene encodes CDR1 MNHEY and CDR2 SMNVEV (reference sequence). V trimming: 5 bases; J trimming: 5 bases; junction bases outside the gene matches: 9. The CDR3 has 15 amino acids. The CDR3 here is CASSRGVAGGHEQYF. The CDR3 DNA reads TGTGCCAGCAGTCGAGGGGTAGCGGGAGGCCACGAGCAGTACTTC.

This chain uses TRBV5-1 with TRBJ1-1; TRBD1 matches 8 bases. The CDR3 sequence is 16 residues long. V lost 2 bases, J lost 0 bases, and 6 bases stayed unmatched. The germline V gene has CDR1 SGHRS and CDR2 YFSETQ. The CDR3 DNA is TGCGCCAGCAGCTTTGGGACAGGTGGATTGAACACTGAAGCTTTCTTT. Translated, it gives CASSFGTGGLNTEAFF.

V and J are TRBV11-2 and TRBJ2-7; 9 nucleotides align to TRBD1. Looked up from germline, CDR1 is SGHAT and CDR2 is FQNNGV. The CDR3 sequence is 14 residues long. J gave up 3 bases and V 3 bases, and 3 bases lay outside the gene matches. The CDR3 nucleotides read TGTGCCAGCAGCTTCGGGACAGGGAACTACGAGCAGTACTTC. It translates to CASSFGTGNYEQYF.

V usage is TRBV7-3 and J usage is TRBJ1-1; no clear D. Germline assignment: CDR1 SGHTA and CDR2 FQGTGA. The CDR3 spans 14 residues. Trimming took 2 bases from V and 1 from J, leaving 8 bases between them. CDR3: CASSLRAGNTEAFF. The CDR3 DNA sequence: TGTGCCAGCAGCTTACGTGCGGGGAACACTGAAGCTTTCTTT.

This chain joins TRBV27 and TRBJ2-1, with a possible D match to TRBD1 (5 bases). From germline, CDR1 is MNHEY and CDR2 SMNVEV (reference sequence). CDR3 length: 13 residues. Trimming pared 8 bases from V and 6 bases from J, leaving 14 bases between. CDR3 sequence reads: CASRIQGGNEQFF. CDR3 nucleotides: TGTGCCAGCCGAATCCAGGGTGGCAATGAGCAGTTCTTC.

The V and J genes are TRBV19 and TRBJ2-1; 11 bases agree with TRBD2. The ends lost 7 bases at V and 7 bases at J; junction bases unmatched: 9. Germline loops: CDR1 LNHDA, CDR2 SQIVND (reference sequence). This CDR3 has 15 residues. The chain's CDR3 is CASKRLAGSGNEQFF. Here the CDR3 DNA reads TGTGCCAGTAAAAGACTAGCGGGAAGCGGAAATGAGCAGTTCTTC.

This clone was seen more than once but under ten times. This rearrangement joins TRBV10-3 to TRBJ1-6; 8 bases align to TRBD1. The V gene end was trimmed by 4 bases and the J gene end by 13 bases; junction bases not matched to a gene: 6. The CDR3 loop spans 13 amino acids. Germline CDR1 is ENHRY and CDR2 is SYGVKD. CDR3 loop: CAISASDRAPLHF. CDR3 DNA: TGTGCCATCAGTGCCTCGGACAGGGCTCCCCTCCACTTT.

The chain is built from TRBV5-1 and TRBJ2-1; 10 bases map to TRBD2. The J segment lost 5 bases and the V segment lost 4 bases, leaving 12 bases of the junction unmatched. Germline CDR1 reads SGHRS; CDR2 reads YFSETQ. The CDR3 has 17 amino acids. DNA for the CDR3: TGCGCCAGCAGCCCGGCAAGCGGGGGGGCCTGGGACAATGAGCAGTTCTTC. Residues: CASSPASGGAWDNEQFF.

In the case of this clone: The junction differs from germline at one of its ends, possibly a read error. The rearrangement links TRBV12-5 to TRBJ2-7, with D perhaps TRBD1 (6 bases). CDR3 length: 16 residues. Looked up from germline, CDR1 is LGHNT and CDR2 is FRNRAP. The CDR3 sequence: CASGLARDTGAYEQCF. CDR3 sequence (DNA): TGTGCTAGTGGTTTGGCAAGGGACACCGGGGCCTACGAGCAGTGCTTC.